The subject of this entry is one T cell receptor (beta chain). This specimen comes from a study of blood T cell repertoires in COVID-19. On the study more broadly: Acute and convalescent COVID-19 specimens originated in the United States, Italy and Spain.

The V end was cut by 4 bases, the J end by 1 base, with 5 bases between. The CDR3 loop spans 13 amino acids. CDR1 SGDLS and CDR2 YYNGEE come from the germline V gene. Clones were read by immunoSEQ multiplex PCR, and TCRdb kept only the in-frame ones, dropping some. This sample has under 130,000 clones, with 70% to 90% found just once. The source material was peripheral blood. This receptor was taken from a human donor in a cohort sampled during active COVID-19. The V call is TRBV9, the J call TRBJ2-2; no clear D gene. The CDR3 DNA reads TGTGCCAGCAGCTCTCTGAACACCGGGGAGCTGTTTTTT. Translating gives CASSSLNTGELFF.